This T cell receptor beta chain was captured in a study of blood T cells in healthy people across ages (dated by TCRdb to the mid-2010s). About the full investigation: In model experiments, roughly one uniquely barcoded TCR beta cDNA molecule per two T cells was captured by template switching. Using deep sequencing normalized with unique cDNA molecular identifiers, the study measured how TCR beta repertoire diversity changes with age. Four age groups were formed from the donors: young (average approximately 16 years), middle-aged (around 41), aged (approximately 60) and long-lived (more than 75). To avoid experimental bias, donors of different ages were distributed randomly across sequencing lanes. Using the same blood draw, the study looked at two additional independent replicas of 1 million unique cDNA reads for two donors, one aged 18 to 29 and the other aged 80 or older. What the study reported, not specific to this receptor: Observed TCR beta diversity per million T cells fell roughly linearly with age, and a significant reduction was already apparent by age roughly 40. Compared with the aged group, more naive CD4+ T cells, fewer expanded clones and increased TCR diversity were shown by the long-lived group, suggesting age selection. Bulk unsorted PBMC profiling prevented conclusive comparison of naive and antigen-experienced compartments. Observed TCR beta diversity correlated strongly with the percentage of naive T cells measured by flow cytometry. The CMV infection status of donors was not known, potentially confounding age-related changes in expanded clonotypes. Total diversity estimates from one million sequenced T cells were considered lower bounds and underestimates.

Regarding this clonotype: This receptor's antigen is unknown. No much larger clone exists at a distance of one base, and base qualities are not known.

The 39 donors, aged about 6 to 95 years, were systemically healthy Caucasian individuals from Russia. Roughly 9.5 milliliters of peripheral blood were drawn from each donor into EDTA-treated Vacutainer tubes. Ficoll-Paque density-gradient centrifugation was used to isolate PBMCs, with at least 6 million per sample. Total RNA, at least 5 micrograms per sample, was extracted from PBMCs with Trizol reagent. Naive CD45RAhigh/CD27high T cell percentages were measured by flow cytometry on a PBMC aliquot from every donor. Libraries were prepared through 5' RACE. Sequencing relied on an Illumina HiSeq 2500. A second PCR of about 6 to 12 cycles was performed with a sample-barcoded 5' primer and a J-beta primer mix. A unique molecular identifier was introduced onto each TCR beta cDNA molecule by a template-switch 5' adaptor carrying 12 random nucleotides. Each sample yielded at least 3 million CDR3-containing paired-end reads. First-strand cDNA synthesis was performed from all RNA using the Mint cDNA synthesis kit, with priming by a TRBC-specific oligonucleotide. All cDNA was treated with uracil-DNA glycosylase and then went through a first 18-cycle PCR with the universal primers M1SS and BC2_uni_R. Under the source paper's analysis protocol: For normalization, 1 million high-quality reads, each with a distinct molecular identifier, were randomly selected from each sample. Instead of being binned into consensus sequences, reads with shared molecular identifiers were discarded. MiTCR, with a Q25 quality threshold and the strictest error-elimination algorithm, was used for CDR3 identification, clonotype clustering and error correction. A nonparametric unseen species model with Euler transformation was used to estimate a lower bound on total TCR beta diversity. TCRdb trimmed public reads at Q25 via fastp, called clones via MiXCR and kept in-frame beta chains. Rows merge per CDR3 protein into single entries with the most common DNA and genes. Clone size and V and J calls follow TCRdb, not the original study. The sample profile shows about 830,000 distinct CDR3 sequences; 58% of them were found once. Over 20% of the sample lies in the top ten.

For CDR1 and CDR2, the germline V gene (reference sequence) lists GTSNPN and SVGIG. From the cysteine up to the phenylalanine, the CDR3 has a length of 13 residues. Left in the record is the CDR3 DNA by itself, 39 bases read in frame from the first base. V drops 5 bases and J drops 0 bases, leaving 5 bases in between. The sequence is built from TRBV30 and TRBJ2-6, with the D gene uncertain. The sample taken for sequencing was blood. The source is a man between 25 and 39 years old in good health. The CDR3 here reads CAWEYSGANVLTF. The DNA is TGTGCCTGGGAATACTCTGGGGCCAACGTCCTGACTTTC.